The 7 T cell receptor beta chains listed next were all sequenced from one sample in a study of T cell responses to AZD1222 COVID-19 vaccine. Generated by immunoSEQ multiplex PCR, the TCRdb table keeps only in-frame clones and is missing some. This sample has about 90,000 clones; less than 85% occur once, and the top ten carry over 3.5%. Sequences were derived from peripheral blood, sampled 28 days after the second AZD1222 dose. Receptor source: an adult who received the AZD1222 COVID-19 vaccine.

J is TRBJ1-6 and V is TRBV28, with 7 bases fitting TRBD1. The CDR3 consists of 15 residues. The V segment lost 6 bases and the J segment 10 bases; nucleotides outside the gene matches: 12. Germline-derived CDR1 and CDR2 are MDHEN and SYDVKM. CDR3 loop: CASSPSTGWNSPLHF. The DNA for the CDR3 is TGTGCCAGCAGCCCTTCGACAGGGTGGAACTCACCCCTCCACTTT. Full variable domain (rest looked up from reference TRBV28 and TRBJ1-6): DVKVTQSSRYLVKRTGEKVFLECVQDMDHENMFWYRQDPGLGLRLIYFSYDVKMKEKGDIPEGYSVSREKKERFSLILESASTNQTSMYLCASSPSTGWNSPLHFGNGTRLTVT.

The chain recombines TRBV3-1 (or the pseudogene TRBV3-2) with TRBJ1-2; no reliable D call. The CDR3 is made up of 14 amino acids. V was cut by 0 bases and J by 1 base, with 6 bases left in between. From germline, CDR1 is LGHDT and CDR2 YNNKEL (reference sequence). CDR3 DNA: TGTGCCAGCAGCCAAGATGTGGGTAACTATGGCTACACCTTC. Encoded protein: CASSQDVGNYGYTF.

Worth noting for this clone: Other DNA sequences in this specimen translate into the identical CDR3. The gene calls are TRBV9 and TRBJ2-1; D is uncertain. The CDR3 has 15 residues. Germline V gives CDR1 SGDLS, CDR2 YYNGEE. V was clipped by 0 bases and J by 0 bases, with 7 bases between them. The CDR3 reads CASSVGGGSYNEQFF. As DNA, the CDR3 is TGTGCCAGCAGCGTAGGGGGTGGCTCCTACAATGAGCAGTTCTTC.

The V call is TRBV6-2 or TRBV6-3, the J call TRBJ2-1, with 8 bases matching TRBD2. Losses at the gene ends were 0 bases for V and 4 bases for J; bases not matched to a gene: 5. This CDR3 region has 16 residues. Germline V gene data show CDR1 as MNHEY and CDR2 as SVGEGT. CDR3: CASSYSLAGGYNEQFF. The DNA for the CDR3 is TGTGCCAGCAGTTACTCCTTGGCGGGAGGTTACAATGAGCAGTTCTTC.

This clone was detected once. The DNA of the CDR3 is TGTGCCAGCAGTTTATCCGGGGCCGTATCAGAGCAGTACTTC. Residues: CASSLSGAVSEQYF. The chain couples TRBV28 to TRBJ2-7, with D perhaps TRBD1 or TRBD2 (5 bases each). CDR1 MDHEN and CDR2 SYDVKM come from the germline V gene. Trimming stripped 1 base from V and 7 bases from J, with 14 bases between. This CDR3 has 14 amino acids.

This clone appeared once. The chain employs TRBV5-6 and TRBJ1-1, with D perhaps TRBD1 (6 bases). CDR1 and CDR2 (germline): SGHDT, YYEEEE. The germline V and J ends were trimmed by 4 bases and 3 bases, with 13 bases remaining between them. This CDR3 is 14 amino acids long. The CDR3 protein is CASSHIRTDTEAFF. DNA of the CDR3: TGTGCCAGCAGCCACATACGGACAGACACTGAAGCTTTCTTT.

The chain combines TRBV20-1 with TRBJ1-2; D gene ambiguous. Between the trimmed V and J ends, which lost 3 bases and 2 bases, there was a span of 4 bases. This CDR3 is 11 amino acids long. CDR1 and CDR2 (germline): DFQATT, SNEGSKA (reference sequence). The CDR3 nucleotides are TGCAGTGCTAGCCCCAACTATGGCTACACCTTC. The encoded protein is CSASPNYGYTF.